The 3 T cell receptor beta chains in this list originate from one sample, sequenced in a study of cytomegalovirus exposure and HLA in healthy donors. In the PCR, 60 Vbeta and 13 Jbeta primers were used. Assay used: immunoSEQ multiplex PCR; TCRdb lists only in-frame clones, some missing. This sample lists around 110,000 clones; its ten largest clones have 3.5% to 4.5%. The specimen was PBMCs. These TCRs come from a man between 25 and 39 years old in good health and CMV-seronegative.

This sequence joins TRBV28 and TRBJ2-2; 7 positions agree with TRBD2. V was clipped by 4 bases and J by 1 base; unmatched bases: 9. Germline V CDR1 and CDR2: MDHEN, SYDVKM. There are 17 residues in the CDR3. The CDR3 loop reads CASSSPPAGVNTGELFF. Written as DNA, the CDR3 is TGTGCCAGCAGTTCCCCCCCCGCGGGGGTGAACACCGGGGAGCTGTTTTTT.

The rearrangement links TRBV5-1 to TRBJ2-1, with TRBD2 matching over 14 bases. With 4 bases clipped from V and 4 bases from J, the junction kept 7 bases outside the gene matches. This CDR3 has 17 amino acids. CDR1 and CDR2 from the germline V gene are SGHRS and YFSETQ. The CDR3 bases are TGCGCCAGCAGCCCTAGGACTAGCGGGGGGTTTTACAATGAGCAGTTCTTC. Residues: CASSPRTSGGFYNEQFF.

The chain recombines TRBV6-5 with TRBJ2-3, with D possibly TRBD1 on 6 matching bases. V was cut by 6 bases and J by 1 base, with 14 bases left in between. This CDR3 is 15 amino acids long. Germline-derived CDR1 and CDR2 are MNHEY and SVGAGI. CDR3 in amino acids: CASRGPGAGTDTQYF. CDR3 coding DNA: TGTGCCAGCAGGGGTCCAGGGGCGGGCACAGATACGCAGTATTTT.